The 15 T cell receptor beta chains below were found in one sample sequenced in a study of T cell responses to AZD1222 COVID-19 vaccine. Libraries were prepared by immunoSEQ multiplex PCR; TCRdb keeps only in-frame clonotypes and omits some of them. The sample shows 95,000 to 100,000 clones, over 75% of them seen only once. Source: peripheral blood, taken 28 days after the second AZD1222 dose. The receptors stem from an adult who received the AZD1222 COVID-19 vaccine.

The V and J genes are TRBV27 and TRBJ2-7, with 7 bases fitting TRBD2. The V and J ends lost 5 bases and 6 bases, in that order; junction bases with no gene match: 7. Germline V lookup: CDR1 MNHEY, CDR2 SMNVEV (reference sequence). The CDR3 is 13 amino acids. Here the CDR3 reads CASSRAGSGEQYF. The DNA for the CDR3 is TGTGCCAGCAGTCGAGCGGGGTCGGGCGAGCAGTACTTC.

The chain joins TRBV7-8 to TRBJ1-1; D not certain. V dropped 2 bases and J dropped 1 base, with 8 bases sitting between them. Germline lookup yields CDR1 SGHVS and CDR2 FQNEAQ. The CDR3 is 14 amino acids. The CDR3 bases are TGTGCCAGCAGCTTATTTCAGGCGAACACTGAAGCTTTCTTT. It yields the protein CASSLFQANTEAFF.

This chain joins TRBV6-2 or TRBV6-3 and TRBJ2-7, with no clear D. There are 13 residues in the CDR3. The V end lost 3 bases, the J end lost 6 bases, and 12 bases lay between the germline ends. In germline, CDR1 is MNHEY, CDR2 SVGEGT. The DNA of the CDR3 is TGTGCCAGCAGTTATGGTATCACCCTCGAGCAGTACTTC. Its protein is CASSYGITLEQYF.

The CDR3 DNA reads as TGTGCCAGCAGCTTTACCGGGAGCATATTAGATACGCAGTATTTT. Translating it yields CASSFTGSILDTQYF. The V and J genes are TRBV7-2 and TRBJ2-3; D is perhaps TRBD2 (6 bases). The CDR3 contains 15 residues. Deletions cut 3 bases from V and 5 bases from J, with 15 bases between. Germline CDR1 is SGHTA and CDR2 is FQGNSA.

Only one count was recorded for this clone. This rearrangement joins TRBV5-1 to TRBJ1-1; D gene ambiguous. V shed 1 base and J shed 2 bases, with 6 bases lying between them. The CDR3 loop spans 13 amino acids. CDR1 and CDR2 (germline): SGHRS, YFSETQ. This CDR3 reads CASSLSSNTEAFF. In nucleotides, the CDR3 is TGCGCCAGCAGCTTGAGCAGTAACACTGAAGCTTTCTTT.

The chain carries TRBV27 and TRBJ1-6; a possible D gene is TRBD1 (5 bases). Trimming took off 5 bases at V and 11 bases at J, with 16 bases between the two ends. This CDR3 contains 14 residues. Germline-derived CDR1 and CDR2 are MNHEY and SMNVEV (reference sequence). CDR3 sequence (DNA): TGTGCCAGCAGTCCCACCGGGACCGGTACACCCCTCCACTTT. The encoded protein is CASSPTGTGTPLHF.

The chain recombines TRBV7-2 with TRBJ1-2; the D is unclear. V shed 0 bases and J shed 7 bases, with 12 bases lying between them. Germline CDR1 and CDR2: SGHTA and FQGNSA. This CDR3 has 14 amino acids. CDR3 in DNA: TGTGCCAGCAGCTTAGCGGCAGGAGGAAGTGGCTACACCTTC. Amino acids: CASSLAAGGSGYTF.

The rearrangement uses TRBV29-1 and TRBJ1-1, with D possibly being TRBD1 (5 bases). This CDR3 comprises 13 residues. The V end lost 3 bases, the J end lost 6 bases, and 14 bases lay between the germline ends. Germline V CDR1 and CDR2: SQVTM, ANQGSEA. The CDR3 nucleotides read TGCAGCGTTGAGGGGCGGGGGGAAGCTGAAGCTTTCTTT. It is translated as CSVEGRGEAEAFF.

Only a few counts were recorded for this clone. The V and J genes are TRBV9 and TRBJ1-1; 7 bases fit TRBD1. The CDR3 has 13 amino acids. The junction had 1 base not matched to a gene; V was cut back by 2 bases and J by 3 bases. Germline loops: CDR1 SGDLS, CDR2 YYNGEE. The CDR3 loop reads CASSVDRDTEAFF. CDR3 bases: TGTGCCAGCAGCGTTGACAGGGACACTGAAGCTTTCTTT. The whole variable domain, remainder taken from reference TRBV9 and TRBJ1-1, is DSGVTQTPKHLITATGQRVTLRCSPRSGDLSVYWYQQSLDQGLQFLIQYYNGEERAKGNILERFSAQQFPDLHSELNLSSLELGDSALYFCASSVDRDTEAFFGQGTRLTVV.

This chain joins TRBV21-1 and TRBJ1-1. TRBV21-1 is a pseudogene locus. This CDR3 region has 14 residues. CDR3 amino acids: CASKSVKMNTEAFF. The CDR3 nucleotides are TGTGCCAGCAAGTCGGTCAAAATGAACACTGAAGCTTTCTTT.

This chain uses TRBV6-2 or TRBV6-3 with TRBJ2-2; 8 bases map to TRBD2. CDR1 and CDR2 from the germline V gene are MNHEY and SVGEGT. Trimming removed 4 bases from V and 0 bases from J; junction bases left unmatched: 10. There are 18 residues in the CDR3. CDR3 nucleotides: TGTGCCAGCAGTTTCCGTAGCGGGGAGACCGCGAACACCGGGGAGCTGTTTTTT. It yields the protein CASSFRSGETANTGELFF.

The chain has TRBV30 and TRBJ2-7; the D gene is possibly TRBD1 (7 bases). The length of the CDR3 is 15 residues. V lost 2 bases, J lost 1 base, and 15 bases lay in between. Germline lookup yields CDR1 GTSNPN and CDR2 SVGIG (reference sequence). CDR3 DNA: TGTGCCTGGAGTCCAGGGGGGACGGCATCCTACGAGCAGTACTTC. Translation gives CAWSPGGTASYEQYF.

This CDR3 is CASSELAGGYNEQFF. The CDR3, as DNA: TGTGCCAGCAGTGAACTAGCGGGGGGTTACAATGAGCAGTTCTTC. The chain carries TRBV6-4 and TRBJ2-1, with 12 nucleotides matching TRBD2. The CDR3 consists of 15 residues. J lost 4 bases, V lost 3 bases, and 1 base had no gene match. Per germline, CDR1 MRHNA and CDR2 SNTAGT.

The chain uses TRBV9 and TRBJ1-3; D is undetermined. This CDR3 is built from 15 residues. Germline V lookup: CDR1 SGDLS, CDR2 YYNGEE. Between the trimmed V and J ends, which lost 4 bases and 0 bases, there was a span of 11 bases. The CDR3 region is CASSLQTDSGNTIYF. CDR3 coding DNA: TGTGCCAGCAGCTTACAGACGGACTCTGGAAACACCATATATTTT.

The chain links TRBV14 to TRBJ1-6; tentative D call: TRBD1 (6 bases). The germline V gene has CDR1 SGHDN and CDR2 FVKESK. The CDR3 is 18 residues long. V lost 2 bases and J 3 bases, leaving 17 bases between the germline ends. The CDR3 region has the DNA TGTGCCAGCAGCCAAAGGGTGGACAGTCCCGTCTATAATTCACCCCTCCACTTT. This codes for CASSQRVDSPVYNSPLHF.